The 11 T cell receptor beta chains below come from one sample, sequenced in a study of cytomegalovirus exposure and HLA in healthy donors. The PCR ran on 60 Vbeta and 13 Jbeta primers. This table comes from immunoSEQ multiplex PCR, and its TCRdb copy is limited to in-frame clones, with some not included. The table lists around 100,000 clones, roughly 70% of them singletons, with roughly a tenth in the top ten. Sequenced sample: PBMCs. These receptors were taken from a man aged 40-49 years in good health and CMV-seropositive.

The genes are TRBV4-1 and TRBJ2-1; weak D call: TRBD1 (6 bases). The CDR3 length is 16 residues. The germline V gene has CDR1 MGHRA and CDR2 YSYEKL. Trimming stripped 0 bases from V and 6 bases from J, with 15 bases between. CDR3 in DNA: TGCGCCAGCAGCCAAGACGGGGACCAGGGGAGCAATGAGCAGTTCTTC. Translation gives CASSQDGDQGSNEQFF.

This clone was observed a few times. This chain's CDR3 is CATSRVKPGELFF. The CDR3 nucleotides read TGTGCCACCAGCAGAGTGAAGCCCGGGGAGCTGTTTTTT. The chain carries TRBV15 and TRBJ2-2; D is ambiguous. CDR1 and CDR2 (germline): LNHNV, YYDKDF (reference sequence). The CDR3 sequence is 13 residues long. V lost 1 base to trimming and J lost 6 bases, with 6 bases between them.

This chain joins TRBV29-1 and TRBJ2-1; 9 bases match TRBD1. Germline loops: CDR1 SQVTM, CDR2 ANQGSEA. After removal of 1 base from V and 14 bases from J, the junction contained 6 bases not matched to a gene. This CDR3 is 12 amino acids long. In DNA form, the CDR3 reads TGCAGCGTTGAAGGGACAGGGGCCGAAGAGTTCTTC. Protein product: CSVEGTGAEEFF.

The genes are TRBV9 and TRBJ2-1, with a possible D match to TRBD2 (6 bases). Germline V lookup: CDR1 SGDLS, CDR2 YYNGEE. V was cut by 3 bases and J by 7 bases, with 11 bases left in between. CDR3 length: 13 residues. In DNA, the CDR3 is TGTGCCAGCAGCGGGAGGGGTGGAAATGAGCAGTTCTTC. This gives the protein CASSGRGGNEQFF. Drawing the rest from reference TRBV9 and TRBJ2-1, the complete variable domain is DSGVTQTPKHLITATGQRVTLRCSPRSGDLSVYWYQQSLDQGLQFLIQYYNGEERAKGNILERFSAQQFPDLHSELNLSSLELGDSALYFCASSGRGGNEQFFGPGTRLTVL.

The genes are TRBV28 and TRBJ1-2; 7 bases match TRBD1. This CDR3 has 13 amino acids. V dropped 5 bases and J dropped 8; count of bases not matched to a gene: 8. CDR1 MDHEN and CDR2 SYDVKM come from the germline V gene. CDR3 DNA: TGTGCCAGCAGTCTGGACAGGAGGGACGGCTACACCTTC. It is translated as CASSLDRRDGYTF.

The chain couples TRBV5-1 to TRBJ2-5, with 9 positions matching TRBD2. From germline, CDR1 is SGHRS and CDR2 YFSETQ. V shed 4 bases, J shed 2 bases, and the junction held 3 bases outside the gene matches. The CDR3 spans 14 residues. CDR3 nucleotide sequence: TGCGCCAGCAGCCAAGCGGGGGGACAAGAGACCCAGTACTTC. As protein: CASSQAGGQETQYF. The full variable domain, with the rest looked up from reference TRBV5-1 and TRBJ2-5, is KAGVTQTPRYLIKTRGQQVTLSCSPISGHRSVSWYQQTPGQGLQFLFEYFSETQRNKGNFPGRFSGRQFSNSRSEMNVSTLELGDSALYLCASSQAGGQETQYFGPGTRLLVL.

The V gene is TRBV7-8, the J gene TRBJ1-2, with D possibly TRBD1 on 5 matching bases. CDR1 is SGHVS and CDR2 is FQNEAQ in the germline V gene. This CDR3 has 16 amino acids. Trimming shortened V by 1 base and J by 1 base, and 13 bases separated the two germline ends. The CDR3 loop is CASSLGSRGINYGYTF. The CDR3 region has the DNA TGTGCCAGCAGCTTAGGCTCTCGGGGGATTAACTATGGCTACACCTTC.

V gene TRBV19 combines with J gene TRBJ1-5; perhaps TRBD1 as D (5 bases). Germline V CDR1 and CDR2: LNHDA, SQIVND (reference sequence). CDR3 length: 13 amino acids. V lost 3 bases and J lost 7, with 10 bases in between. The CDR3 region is CASSISQVQPQHF. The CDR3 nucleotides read TGTGCCAGTAGTATCTCACAGGTACAGCCCCAGCATTTT.

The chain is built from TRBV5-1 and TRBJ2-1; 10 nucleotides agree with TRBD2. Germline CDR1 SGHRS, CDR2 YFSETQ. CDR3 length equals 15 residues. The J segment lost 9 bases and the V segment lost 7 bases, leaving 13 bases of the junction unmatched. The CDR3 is CASRTQTSGFGEQFF. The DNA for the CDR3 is TGCGCCAGCCGTACGCAGACTAGCGGGTTTGGTGAGCAGTTCTTC.

The CDR3 region has the DNA TGTGCCAGCAGCCACCCGGGGGGTTACGAGCAGTACGTC. Translated: CASSHPGGYEQYV. The chain has TRBV5-8 and TRBJ2-7, with 7 bases identical to TRBD2. Trimming at V came to 4 bases and at J to 4 bases, leaving 5 bases not matched to a gene. The CDR3 runs to 13 residues. CDR1 is SGHTS and CDR2 is YDEGEE in the germline V gene.

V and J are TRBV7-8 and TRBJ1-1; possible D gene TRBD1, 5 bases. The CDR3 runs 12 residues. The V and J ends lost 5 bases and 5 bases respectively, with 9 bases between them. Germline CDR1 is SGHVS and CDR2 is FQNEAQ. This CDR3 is CASSPRGTEAFF. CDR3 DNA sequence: TGTGCCAGCAGCCCCCGGGGGACTGAAGCTTTCTTT.